A selection of T cell receptor beta chains follows, all from one sample in a study of blood T cell repertoires in COVID-19. Repertoires were generated with immunoSEQ multiplex PCR, while TCRdb's copy carries only in-frame clones and drops some. The sample carries about 110,000 clones, more than 75% recorded once. The specimen was peripheral blood. The receptors were gathered from a man between 35 and 55 years old with acute or convalescent COVID-19. CDR3s include the opening cysteine and the closing phenylalanine or tryptophan. A D gene is named only where the DNA matches it firmly. Clone size is shown for a subset of rows, as once, few, many or a class of expanded clone.

cdr3_nt | cdr3_aa | clone_size | j_call | d_call | v_call
TGTGCCAGCACACCGGGGGGTCAGTGGGGTGAAAAACTGTTTTTT | CASTPGGQWGEKLFF | few | TRBJ1-4 | - | TRBV5-5
TGTGCCAGCAGCTTCTTAGCGGGTACCTCTTACAATGAGCAGTTCTTC | CASSFLAGTSYNEQFF | - | TRBJ2-1 | TRBD2 | TRBV5-6
TGTGCCAGCCACTCTGTTCAAGCTTTCTTT | CASHSVQAFF | - | TRBJ1-1 | - | TRBV6-4
TGTGCCAGCAGTGCGGACAGGGATGAAAAACTGTTTTTT | CASSADRDEKLFF | - | TRBJ1-4 | TRBD1 | TRBV6-4
TGTGCCACCAGGGGACAGGGTGAGCATGGCTACACCTTC | CATRGQGEHGYTF | - | TRBJ1-2 | TRBD1 | TRBV24-1
TGTGCCAGCAGTCCACAGGGATTCTACGAGCAGTACTTC | CASSPQGFYEQYF | - | TRBJ2-7 | - | TRBV7-2
TGTGCCAGCAGCAAAATGGGCGCAGGTATGAACACTGAAGCTTTCTTT | CASSKMGAGMNTEAFF | once | TRBJ1-1 | - | TRBV7-3
TGTGCCAGCAGTAGGGCGGGCTATAGCAATCAGCCCCAGCATTTT | CASSRAGYSNQPQHF | - | TRBJ1-5 | - | TRBV2
TGTGCCAGCAGTTTCCTCCTCACAGATACGCAGTATTTT | CASSFLLTDTQYF | - | TRBJ2-3 | - | TRBV27
TGTGCCAGCAGTGAGGCAGGGATGGGGGCTTTCTTT | CASSEAGMGAFF | once | TRBJ1-1 | - | TRBV2
TGCGCCAGCATTCCGGGAGAGGGAAATGAGCAGTTCTTC | CASIPGEGNEQFF | - | TRBJ2-1 | - | TRBV10-2
TGTGCCAGCAGCTTAGAGGGAGGACTAGCGGGGGGTGAGACCCAGTACTTC | CASSLEGGLAGGETQYF | - | TRBJ2-5 | TRBD2 | TRBV7-2
TGTGCCAGCAGGCTTACTCAGGGGGCGGCCCAGCATTTT | CASRLTQGAAQHF | - | TRBJ1-5 | TRBD1 | TRBV6-5
TGTGCCAGCAGCTTAGAGGTGTTTGGGACAGGGAAAAGGGCCCTCCACTTT | CASSLEVFGTGKRALHF | - | TRBJ1-6 | TRBD1 | TRBV11-2
TGTGCCAGCAGCCAAGCAGTACAGGGCGGCAATCAGCCCCAGCATTTT | CASSQAVQGGNQPQHF | - | TRBJ1-5 | - | TRBV4-2
TGTGCCAGCAGCTGGATAGGGGACAGCCTGGGGCCTGAAGCTTTCTTT | CASSWIGDSLGPEAFF | few | TRBJ1-1 | TRBD1 | TRBV7-2
TGTGCCAGCAGCATTCGACTAGCGGGCCTCACCGGGGAGCTGTTTTTT | CASSIRLAGLTGELFF | - | TRBJ2-2 | TRBD2 | TRBV11-2
TGTGCCAGCAGCCGAGGGACAGTTAACACCGGGGAGCTGTTTTTT | CASSRGTVNTGELFF | - | TRBJ2-2 | TRBD1 | TRBV7-8
TGTGCCACCAGCTTGTCCAGGGGGCCGACAATAGGCTACGAGCAGTACTTC | CATSLSRGPTIGYEQYF | - | TRBJ2-7 | TRBD1 | TRBV15
TGCGCCAGCAGCCCGGGGACTAGCGAAGGTACGCAGTATTTT | CASSPGTSEGTQYF | - | TRBJ2-3 | TRBD2 | TRBV4-3
TGTGCCAGCCGGCGGGGGAACACTGAAGCTTTCTTT | CASRRGNTEAFF | - | TRBJ1-1 | - | TRBV6-6
TGTGCCAGCATTGGGAGGGCGAACACCGGGGAGCTGTTTTTT | CASIGRANTGELFF | - | TRBJ2-2 | TRBD2 | TRBV6-5
TGTGCCATCAGTCAGAGACAGGGTGAGACCCAGTACTTC | CAISQRQGETQYF | - | TRBJ2-5 | TRBD1 | TRBV10-3
TGTGCCAGCAGCCAAGGATGGGTAGGGGCGCGAGAGACCCAGTACTTC | CASSQGWVGARETQYF | - | TRBJ2-5 | - | TRBV3-1/TRBV3-2
TGTGCCAGCAGTTTATTCCCCGGGGGCGAGCAGTACTTC | CASSLFPGGEQYF | - | TRBJ2-7 | - | TRBV27
TGTGCCACCAGCAGAGGGACGGCGGGAGTTACCGGGGAGCTGTTTTTT | CATSRGTAGVTGELFF | - | TRBJ2-2 | TRBD2 | TRBV15